This TCR beta chain was recovered during a study of cytomegalovirus exposure and HLA in healthy donors. Comment on this clone: The antigen remains unidentified. Compared with germline, one end of the junction differs, possibly owing to a read error.

The study, taken as a whole, reports: With later analysis, a missense DCLRE1C variant became linked to TCR beta V- and J-gene trimming. Most TCR sequences were uncommon, yet certain public TCRs appeared in many donors.

With 60 Vbeta and 13 Jbeta primers, the PCR was carried out. In the authors' methods: There were around 80 million unique TCR beta chains by a later count, and approximately 12 million of them were shared. The table came from immunoSEQ multiplex PCR; TCRdb's copy has only in-frame clones and leaves some out. The D gene and trimming were derived from the DNA, and the V and J assignments and clone size from that table. Of around 65,000 clones in the sample, over 75% were seen once. CDR1 is SEHNR and CDR2 is FQNEAQ in the germline V gene (reference sequence). This CDR3 is 13 amino acids long. The TCR was taken from a female donor in good health and CMV-seronegative. The V call is TRBV7-9, the J call TRBJ1-1; perhaps TRBD1 as D (5 bases). The material sequenced was PBMCs. CDR3 loop: CSSTGGGNTEAFF. CDR3 nucleotides: TGTTCCAGCACCGGGGGGGGGAACACTGAAGCTTTCTTT.